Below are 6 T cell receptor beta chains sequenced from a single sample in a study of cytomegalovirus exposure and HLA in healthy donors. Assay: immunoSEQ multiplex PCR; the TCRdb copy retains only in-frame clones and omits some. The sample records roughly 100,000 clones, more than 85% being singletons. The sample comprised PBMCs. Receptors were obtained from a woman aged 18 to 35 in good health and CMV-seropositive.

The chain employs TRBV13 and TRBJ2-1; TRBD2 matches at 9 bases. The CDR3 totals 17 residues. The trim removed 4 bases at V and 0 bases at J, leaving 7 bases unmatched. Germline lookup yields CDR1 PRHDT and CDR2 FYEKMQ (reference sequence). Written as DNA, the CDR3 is TGTGCCAGCAGCTCCGGACTAGCGCTTGGCTCCTACAATGAGCAGTTCTTC. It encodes CASSSGLALGSYNEQFF.

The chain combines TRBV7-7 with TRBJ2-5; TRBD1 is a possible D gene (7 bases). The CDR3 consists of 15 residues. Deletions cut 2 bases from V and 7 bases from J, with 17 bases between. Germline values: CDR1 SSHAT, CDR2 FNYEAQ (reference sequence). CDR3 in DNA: TGTGCCAGCAGCTTAAGGGCAGGGGGGACGGGGACCCAGTACTTC. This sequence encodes CASSLRAGGTGTQYF.

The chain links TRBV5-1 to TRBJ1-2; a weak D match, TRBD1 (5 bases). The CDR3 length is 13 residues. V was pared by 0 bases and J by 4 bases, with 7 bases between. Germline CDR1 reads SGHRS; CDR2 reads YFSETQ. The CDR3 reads CASSLDGGYGYTF. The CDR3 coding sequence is TGCGCCAGCAGCTTGGACGGGGGCTATGGCTACACCTTC.

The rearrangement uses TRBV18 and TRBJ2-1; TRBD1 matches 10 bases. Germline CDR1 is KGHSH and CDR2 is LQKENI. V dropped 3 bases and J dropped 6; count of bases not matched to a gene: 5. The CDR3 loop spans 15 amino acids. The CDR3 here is CASSPKGQGSNEQFF. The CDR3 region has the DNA TGTGCCAGCTCACCGAAGGGACAGGGGTCCAATGAGCAGTTCTTC.

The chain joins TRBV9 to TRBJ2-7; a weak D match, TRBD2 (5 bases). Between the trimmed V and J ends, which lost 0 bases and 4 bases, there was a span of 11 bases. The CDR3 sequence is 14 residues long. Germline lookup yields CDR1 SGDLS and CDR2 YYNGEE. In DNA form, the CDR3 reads TGTGCCAGCAGCGTAGCCGAGGGTGGGTACGAGCAGTACTTC. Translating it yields CASSVAEGGYEQYF.

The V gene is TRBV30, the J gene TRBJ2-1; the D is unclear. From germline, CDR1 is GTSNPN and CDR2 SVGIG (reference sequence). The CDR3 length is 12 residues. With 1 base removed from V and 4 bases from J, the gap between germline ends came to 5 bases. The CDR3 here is CAWSDRYNEQFF. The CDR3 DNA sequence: TGTGCCTGGAGTGACAGATACAATGAGCAGTTCTTC.